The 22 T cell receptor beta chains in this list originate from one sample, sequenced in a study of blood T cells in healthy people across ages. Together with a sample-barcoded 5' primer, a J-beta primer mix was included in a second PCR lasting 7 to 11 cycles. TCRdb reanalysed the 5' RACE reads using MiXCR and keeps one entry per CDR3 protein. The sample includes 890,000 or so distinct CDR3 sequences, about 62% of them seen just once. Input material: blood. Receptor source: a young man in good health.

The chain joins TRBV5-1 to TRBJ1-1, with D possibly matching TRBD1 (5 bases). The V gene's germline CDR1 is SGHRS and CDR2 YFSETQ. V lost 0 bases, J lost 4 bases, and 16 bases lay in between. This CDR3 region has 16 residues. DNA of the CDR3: TGCGCCAGCAGCTTGGGACAATCCCCCGGGGGCACTGAAGCTTTCTTT. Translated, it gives CASSLGQSPGGTEAFF.

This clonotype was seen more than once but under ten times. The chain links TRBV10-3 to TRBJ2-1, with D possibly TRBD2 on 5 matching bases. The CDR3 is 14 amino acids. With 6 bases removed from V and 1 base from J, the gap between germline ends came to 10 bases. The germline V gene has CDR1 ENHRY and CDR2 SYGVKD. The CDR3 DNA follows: TGTGCCATCAGAGCGGAGGTTTCCTACAATGAGCAGTTCTTC. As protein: CAIRAEVSYNEQFF.

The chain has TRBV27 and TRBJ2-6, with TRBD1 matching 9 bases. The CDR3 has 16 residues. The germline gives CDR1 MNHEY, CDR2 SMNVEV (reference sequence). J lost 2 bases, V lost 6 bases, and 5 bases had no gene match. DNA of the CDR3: TGTGCCAGCAGGCCAGACAGGGGGGCTGGGGCCAACGTCCTGACTTTC. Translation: CASRPDRGAGANVLTF.

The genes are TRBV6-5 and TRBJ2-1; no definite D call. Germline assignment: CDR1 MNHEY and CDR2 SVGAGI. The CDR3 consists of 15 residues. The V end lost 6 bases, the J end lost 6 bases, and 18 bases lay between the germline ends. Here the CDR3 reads CASRLDPSTSNEQFF. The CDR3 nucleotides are TGTGCCAGCAGACTGGACCCCTCTACCTCCAATGAGCAGTTCTTC.

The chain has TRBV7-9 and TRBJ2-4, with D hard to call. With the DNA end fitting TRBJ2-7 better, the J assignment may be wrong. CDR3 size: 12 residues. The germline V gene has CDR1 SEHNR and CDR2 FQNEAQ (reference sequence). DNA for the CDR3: TGTGCCAGCAGCACGACACTTAGCGAGCAGTACTTC. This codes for CASSTTLSEQYF.

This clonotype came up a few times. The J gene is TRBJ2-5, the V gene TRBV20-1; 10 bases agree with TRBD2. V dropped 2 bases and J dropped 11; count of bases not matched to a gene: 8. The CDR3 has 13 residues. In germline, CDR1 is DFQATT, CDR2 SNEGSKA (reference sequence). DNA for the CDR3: TGCAGTGCTAGAAAACTAGCGGGGCCAGAGCAGTACTTC. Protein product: CSARKLAGPEQYF.

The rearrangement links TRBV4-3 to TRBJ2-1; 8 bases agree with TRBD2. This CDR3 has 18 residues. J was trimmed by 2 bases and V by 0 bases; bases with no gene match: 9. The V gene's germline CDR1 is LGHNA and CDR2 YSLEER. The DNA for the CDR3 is TGCGCCAGCAGCCAAGATTTTTTCCCAGCGGGGGCCTACAATGAGCAGTTCTTC. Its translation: CASSQDFFPAGAYNEQFF.

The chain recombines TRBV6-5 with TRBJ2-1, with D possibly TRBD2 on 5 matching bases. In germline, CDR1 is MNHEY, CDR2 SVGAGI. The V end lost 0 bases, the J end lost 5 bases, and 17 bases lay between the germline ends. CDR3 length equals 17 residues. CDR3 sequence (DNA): TGTGCCAGCAGTTACTCTAGAGCTAGTGGTAGCGACAATGAGCAGTTCTTC. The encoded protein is CASSYSRASGSDNEQFF.

Here the CDR3 DNA reads TGCAGCGTTGAAGGGACTTCCGAGGTGGGGAGCATTGCGGCTGCTTTCTTT. Encoded protein: CSVEGTSEVGSIAAAFF. This chain uses TRBV29-1 with TRBJ1-1; D not resolved. The CDR3 sequence is 17 residues long. The V end was cut by 1 base, the J end by 11 bases, with 29 bases between. From germline, CDR1 is SQVTM and CDR2 ANQGSEA.

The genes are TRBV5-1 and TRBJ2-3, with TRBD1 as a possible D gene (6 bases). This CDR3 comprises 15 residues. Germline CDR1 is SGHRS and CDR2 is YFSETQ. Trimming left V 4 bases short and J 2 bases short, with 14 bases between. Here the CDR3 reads CASSPTGYATDTQYF. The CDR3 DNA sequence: TGCGCCAGCAGCCCTACAGGGTACGCCACAGATACGCAGTATTTT.

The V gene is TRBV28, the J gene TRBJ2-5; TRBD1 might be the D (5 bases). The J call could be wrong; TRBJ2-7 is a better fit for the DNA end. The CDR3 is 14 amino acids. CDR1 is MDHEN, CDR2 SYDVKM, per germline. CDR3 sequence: CASRLTVDSYEQYF. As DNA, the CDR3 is TGTGCCAGCAGGTTAACGGTCGACAGCTACGAGCAGTACTTC.

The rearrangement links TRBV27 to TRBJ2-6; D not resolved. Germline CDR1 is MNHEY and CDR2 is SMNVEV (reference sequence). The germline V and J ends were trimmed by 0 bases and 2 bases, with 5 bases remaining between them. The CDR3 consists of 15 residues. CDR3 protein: CASSLSPPGANVLTF. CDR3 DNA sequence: TGTGCCAGCAGTTTATCGCCCCCTGGGGCCAACGTCCTGACTTTC.

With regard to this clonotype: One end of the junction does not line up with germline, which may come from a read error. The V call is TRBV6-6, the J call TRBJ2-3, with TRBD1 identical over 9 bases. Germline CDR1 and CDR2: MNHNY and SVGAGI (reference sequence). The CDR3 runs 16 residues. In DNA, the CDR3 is TGTGCCGGCAGTCAACCCGGGACAGGGATACCAGATACGCAGTATTTT. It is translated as CAGSQPGTGIPDTQYF.

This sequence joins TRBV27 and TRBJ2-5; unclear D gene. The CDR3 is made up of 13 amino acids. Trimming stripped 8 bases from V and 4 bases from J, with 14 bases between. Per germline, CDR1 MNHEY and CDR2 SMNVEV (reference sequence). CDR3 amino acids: CASRLLPLETQYF. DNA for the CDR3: TGTGCCAGCCGACTCCTACCCTTAGAGACCCAGTACTTC.

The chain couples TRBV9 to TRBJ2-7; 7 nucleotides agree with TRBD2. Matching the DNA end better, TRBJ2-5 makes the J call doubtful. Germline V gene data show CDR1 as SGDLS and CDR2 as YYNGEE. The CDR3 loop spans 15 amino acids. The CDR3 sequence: CASSLAGAAGKTQYF. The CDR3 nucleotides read TGTGCCAGCAGCCTCGCCGGGGCAGCGGGGAAGACCCAGTACTTC.

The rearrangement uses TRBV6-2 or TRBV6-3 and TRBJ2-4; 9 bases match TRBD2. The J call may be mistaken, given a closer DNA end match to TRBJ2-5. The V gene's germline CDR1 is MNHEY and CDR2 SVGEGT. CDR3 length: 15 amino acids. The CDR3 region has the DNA TGTGCCAGCAGCCCAATCAGCGGGGGGAGGGAGACCCAGTACTTC. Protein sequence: CASSPISGGRETQYF.

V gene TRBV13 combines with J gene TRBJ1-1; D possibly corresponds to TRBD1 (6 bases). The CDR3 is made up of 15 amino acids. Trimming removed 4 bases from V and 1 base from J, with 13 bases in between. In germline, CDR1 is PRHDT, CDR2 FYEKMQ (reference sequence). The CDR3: CASSSDRPSNTEAFF. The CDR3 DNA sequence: TGTGCCAGCAGCTCTGACAGGCCCTCGAACACTGAAGCTTTCTTT.

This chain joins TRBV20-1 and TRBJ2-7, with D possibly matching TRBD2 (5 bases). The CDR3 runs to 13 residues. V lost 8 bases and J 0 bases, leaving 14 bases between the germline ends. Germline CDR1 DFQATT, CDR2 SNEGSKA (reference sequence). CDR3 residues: CSSDGTSSYEQYF. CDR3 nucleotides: TGCAGTTCCGACGGAACTAGCTCCTACGAGCAGTACTTC.

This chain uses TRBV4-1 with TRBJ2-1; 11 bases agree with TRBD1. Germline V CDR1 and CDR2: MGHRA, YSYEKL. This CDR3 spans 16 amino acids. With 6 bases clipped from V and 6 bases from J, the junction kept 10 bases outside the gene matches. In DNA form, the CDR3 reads TGCGCCAGCAGACCCAGTCCCGGGACAGGGGGCAATGAGCAGTTCTTC. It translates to CASRPSPGTGGNEQFF.

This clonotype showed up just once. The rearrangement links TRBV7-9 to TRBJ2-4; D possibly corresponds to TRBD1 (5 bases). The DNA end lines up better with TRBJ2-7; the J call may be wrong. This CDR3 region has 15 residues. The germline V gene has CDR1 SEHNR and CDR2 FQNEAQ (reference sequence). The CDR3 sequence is CASSFALGRTYEQYF. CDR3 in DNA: TGTGCCAGCAGCTTTGCCCTGGGGCGGACCTACGAGCAGTACTTC.

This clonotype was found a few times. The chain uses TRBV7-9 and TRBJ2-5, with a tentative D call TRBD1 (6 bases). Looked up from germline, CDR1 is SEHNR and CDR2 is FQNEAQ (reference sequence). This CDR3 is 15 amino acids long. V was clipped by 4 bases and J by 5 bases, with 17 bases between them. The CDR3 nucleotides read TGTGCCAGCAGCTCAGGACAGCCTTTCGGGGAGACCCAGTACTTC. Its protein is CASSSGQPFGETQYF.

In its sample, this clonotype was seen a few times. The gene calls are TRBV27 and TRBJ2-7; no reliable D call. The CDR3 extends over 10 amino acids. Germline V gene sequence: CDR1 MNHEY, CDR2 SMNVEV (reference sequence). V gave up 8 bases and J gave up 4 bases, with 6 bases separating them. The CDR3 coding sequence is TGTGCCAGCGTAGATTACGAGCAGTACTTC. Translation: CASVDYEQYF.